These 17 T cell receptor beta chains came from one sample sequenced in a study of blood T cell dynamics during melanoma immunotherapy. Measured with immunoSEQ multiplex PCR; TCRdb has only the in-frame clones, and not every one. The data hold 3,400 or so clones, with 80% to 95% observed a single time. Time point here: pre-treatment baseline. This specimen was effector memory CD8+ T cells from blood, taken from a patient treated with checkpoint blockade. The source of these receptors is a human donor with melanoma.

The CDR3 nucleotides are TGTGCCAGCAGCTTTATTGACAGACTCTACGAGCAGTACTTC. It is translated as CASSFIDRLYEQYF. This sequence joins TRBV11-3 and TRBJ2-7; possibly TRBD1 for D (5 bases). This CDR3 region has 14 residues. Germline CDR1 reads SGHNT; CDR2 reads YENEEA. Trimming left V 3 bases short and J 3 bases short, with 12 bases between.

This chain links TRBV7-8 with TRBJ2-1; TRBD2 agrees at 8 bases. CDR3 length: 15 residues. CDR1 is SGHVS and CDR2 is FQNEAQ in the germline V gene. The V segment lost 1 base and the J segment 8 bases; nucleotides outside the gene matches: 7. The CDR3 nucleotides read TGTGCCAGCAGCTTAGGGCGGGAGGTTGTCTATGAGCAGTTCTTC. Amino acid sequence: CASSLGREVVYEQFF.

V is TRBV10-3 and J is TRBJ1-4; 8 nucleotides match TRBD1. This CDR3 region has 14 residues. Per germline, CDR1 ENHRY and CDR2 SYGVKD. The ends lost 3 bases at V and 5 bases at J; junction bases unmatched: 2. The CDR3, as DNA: TGTGCCATCAGTGAACAGGGGGAGAATGAAAAACTGTTTTTT. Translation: CAISEQGENEKLFF.

The CDR3 DNA is TGTGCCAGCAGTGTAAAACGGACGGTGAGCTCCTACGAGCAGTACTTC. Translating gives CASSVKRTVSSYEQYF. The chain has TRBV28 and TRBJ2-7; D is unclear. V was trimmed by 5 bases and J by 0 bases, leaving 17 bases between them. The germline gives CDR1 MDHEN, CDR2 SYDVKM. This CDR3 has 16 residues. Based on the CDR3 plus reference TRBV28 and TRBJ2-7, the full variable domain is DVKVTQSSRYLVKRTGEKVFLECVQDMDHENMFWYRQDPGLGLRLIYFSYDVKMKEKGDIPEGYSVSREKKERFSLILESASTNQTSMYLCASSVKRTVSSYEQYFGPGTRLTVT.

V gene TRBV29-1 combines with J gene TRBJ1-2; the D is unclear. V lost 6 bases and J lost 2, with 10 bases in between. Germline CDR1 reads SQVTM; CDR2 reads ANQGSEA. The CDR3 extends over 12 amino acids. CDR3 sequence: CSVGPINYGYTF. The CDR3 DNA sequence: TGCAGCGTAGGACCGATAAACTATGGCTACACCTTC. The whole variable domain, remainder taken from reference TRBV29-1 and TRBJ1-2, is SAVISQKPSRDICQRGTSLTIQCQVDSQVTMMFWYRQQPGQSLTLIATANQGSEATYESGFVIDKFPISRPNLTFSTLTVSNMSPEDSSIYLCSVGPINYGYTFGSGTRLTVV.

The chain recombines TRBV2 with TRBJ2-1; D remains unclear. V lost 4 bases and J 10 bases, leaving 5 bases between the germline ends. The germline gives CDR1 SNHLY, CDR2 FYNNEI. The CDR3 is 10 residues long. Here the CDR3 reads CASSGNEQFF. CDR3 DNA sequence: TGTGCCAGCAGTGGGAACGAGCAGTTCTTC.

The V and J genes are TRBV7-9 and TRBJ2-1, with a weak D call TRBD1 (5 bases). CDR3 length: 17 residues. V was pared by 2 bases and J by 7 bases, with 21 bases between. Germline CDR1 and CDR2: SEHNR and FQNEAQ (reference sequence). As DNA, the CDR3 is TGTGCCAGCAGCTTACCCTCCGCAGGGCGTATGGAAAATGAGCAGTTCTTC. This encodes CASSLPSAGRMENEQFF. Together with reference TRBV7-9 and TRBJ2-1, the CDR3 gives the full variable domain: DTGVSQNPRHKITKRGQNVTFRCDPISEHNRLYWYRQTLGQGPEFLTYFQNEAQLEKSRLLSDRFSAERPKGSFSTLEIQRTEQGDSAMYLCASSLPSAGRMENEQFFGPGTRLTVL.

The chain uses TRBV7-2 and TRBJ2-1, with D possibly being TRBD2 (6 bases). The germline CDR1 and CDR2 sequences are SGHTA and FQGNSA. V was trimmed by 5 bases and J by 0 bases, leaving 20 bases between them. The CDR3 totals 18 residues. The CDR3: CASSPQGLGGSSYNEQFF. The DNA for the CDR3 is TGTGCCAGCAGCCCCCAGGGACTCGGAGGAAGCTCCTACAATGAGCAGTTCTTC.

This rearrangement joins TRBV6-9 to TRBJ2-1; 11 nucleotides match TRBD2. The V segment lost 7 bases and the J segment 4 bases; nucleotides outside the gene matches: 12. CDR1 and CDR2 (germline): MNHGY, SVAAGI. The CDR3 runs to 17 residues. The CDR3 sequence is CASKKPKTSGSYNEQFF. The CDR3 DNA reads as TGTGCCAGCAAAAAGCCCAAAACTAGCGGGAGTTACAATGAGCAGTTCTTC.

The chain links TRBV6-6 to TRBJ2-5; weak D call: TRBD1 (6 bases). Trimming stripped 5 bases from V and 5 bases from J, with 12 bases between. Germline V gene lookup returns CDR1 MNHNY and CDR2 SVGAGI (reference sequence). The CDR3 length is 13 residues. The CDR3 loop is CASSAHRAETQYF. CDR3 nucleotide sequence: TGTGCCAGCAGTGCCCACAGGGCGGAGACCCAGTACTTC.

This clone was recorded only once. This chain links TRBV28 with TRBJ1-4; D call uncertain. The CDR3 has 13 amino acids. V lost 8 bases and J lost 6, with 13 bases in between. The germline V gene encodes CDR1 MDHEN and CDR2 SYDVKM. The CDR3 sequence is CASGNVDYEKLFF. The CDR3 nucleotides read TGTGCCAGCGGGAACGTCGATTATGAAAAACTGTTTTTT.

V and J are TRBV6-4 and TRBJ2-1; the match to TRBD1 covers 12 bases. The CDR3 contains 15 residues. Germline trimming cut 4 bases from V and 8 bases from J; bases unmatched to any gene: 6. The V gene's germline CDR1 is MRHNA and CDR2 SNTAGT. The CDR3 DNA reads TGTGCCAGCAGTGCTCTGGGACAGGGGGCCCATGAGCAGTTCTTC. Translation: CASSALGQGAHEQFF.

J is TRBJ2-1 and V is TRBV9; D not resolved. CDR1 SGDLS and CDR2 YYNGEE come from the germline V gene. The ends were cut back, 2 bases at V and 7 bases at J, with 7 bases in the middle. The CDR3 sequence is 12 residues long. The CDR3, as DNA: TGTGCCAGCAGCGTTACCGGGAATGAGCAGTTCTTC. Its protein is CASSVTGNEQFF. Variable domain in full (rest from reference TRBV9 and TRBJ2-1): DSGVTQTPKHLITATGQRVTLRCSPRSGDLSVYWYQQSLDQGLQFLIQYYNGEERAKGNILERFSAQQFPDLHSELNLSSLELGDSALYFCASSVTGNEQFFGPGTRLTVL.

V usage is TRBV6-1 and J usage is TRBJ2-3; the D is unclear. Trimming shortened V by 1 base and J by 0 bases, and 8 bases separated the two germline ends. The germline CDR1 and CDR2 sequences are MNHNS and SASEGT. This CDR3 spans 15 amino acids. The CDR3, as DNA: TGTGCCAGCAGTGAAGATTGGGGAAGCACAGATACGCAGTATTTT. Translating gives CASSEDWGSTDTQYF.

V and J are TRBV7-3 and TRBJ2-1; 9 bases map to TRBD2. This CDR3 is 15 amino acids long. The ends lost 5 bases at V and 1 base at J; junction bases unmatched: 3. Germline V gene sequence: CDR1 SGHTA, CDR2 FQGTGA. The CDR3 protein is CASSDSGSSYNEQFF. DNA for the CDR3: TGTGCCAGCAGCGATAGCGGGAGTTCCTACAATGAGCAGTTCTTC.

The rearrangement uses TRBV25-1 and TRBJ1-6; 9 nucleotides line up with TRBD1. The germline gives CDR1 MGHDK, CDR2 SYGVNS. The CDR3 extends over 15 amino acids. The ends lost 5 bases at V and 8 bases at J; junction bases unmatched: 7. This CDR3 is CASSLRGQGYSPLHF. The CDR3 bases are TGTGCCAGCAGTTTGCGAGGACAGGGGTATTCACCCCTCCACTTT.

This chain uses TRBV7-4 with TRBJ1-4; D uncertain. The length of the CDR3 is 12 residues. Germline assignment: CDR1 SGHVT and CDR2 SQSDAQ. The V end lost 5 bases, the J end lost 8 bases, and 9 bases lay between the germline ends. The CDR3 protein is CASSPPREKLFF. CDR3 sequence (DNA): TGTGCCAGCAGCCCGCCTCGGGAAAAACTGTTTTTT. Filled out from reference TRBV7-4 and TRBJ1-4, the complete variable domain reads GAGVSQSPRYKVAKRGRDVALRCDSISGHVTLYWYRQTLGQGSEVLTYSQSDAQRDKSGRPSGRFSAERPERSVSTLKIQRTEQGDSAVYLCASSPPREKLFFGSGTQLSVL.